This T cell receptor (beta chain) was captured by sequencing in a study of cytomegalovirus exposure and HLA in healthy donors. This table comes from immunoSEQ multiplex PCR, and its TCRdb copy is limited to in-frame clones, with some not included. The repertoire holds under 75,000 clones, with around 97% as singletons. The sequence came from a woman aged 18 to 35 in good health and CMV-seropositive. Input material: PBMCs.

The DNA of the CDR3 is TGCAGCGGGGACGGACTAGCGGGAGACCTCCCTCTCCAAGAGACCCAGTACTTC. Translating gives CSGDGLAGDLPLQETQYF. The genes are TRBV29-1 and TRBJ2-5; 13 nucleotides line up with TRBD2. Per the germline V gene, CDR1 is SQVTM and CDR2 is ANQGSEA. Trimming at V came to 7 bases and at J to 1 base, leaving 15 bases not matched to a gene. This CDR3 is 18 amino acids long.